These 13 T cell receptor beta chains were sequenced from one sample in a study of T cell changes during pregnancy in multiple sclerosis. Profiled with immunoSEQ multiplex PCR; TCRdb holds only in-frame clones, not every one. The sample consists of 40,000 to 45,000 clones, around nine tenths of them appearing once. This specimen consisted of CD4+ T cells from peripheral blood mononuclear cells, obtained in the first trimester of pregnancy. Receptor source: a female donor with multiple sclerosis, enrolled in a pregnancy study.

The V gene is TRBV9, the J gene TRBJ2-7; TRBD1 matches at 7 bases. This CDR3 spans 13 amino acids. Germline V CDR1 and CDR2: SGDLS, YYNGEE. After removal of 2 bases from V and 8 bases from J, the junction contained 7 bases not matched to a gene. CDR3 coding DNA: TGTGCCAGCAGCGTGCTAACAGGGGCCCAGCAGTACTTC. As protein: CASSVLTGAQQYF.

The V and J genes are TRBV5-1 and TRBJ2-1; no firm D call. V lost 3 bases and J 10 bases, leaving 11 bases between the germline ends. The length of the CDR3 is 12 residues. Looked up from germline, CDR1 is SGHRS and CDR2 is YFSETQ. This chain's CDR3 is CASSSQRNEQFF. For the CDR3, the DNA is TGCGCCAGCAGCTCCCAGAGGAACGAGCAGTTCTTC.

V gene TRBV18 combines with J gene TRBJ1-1; TRBD1 might be the D (5 bases). The CDR3 runs 17 residues. Per germline, CDR1 KGHSH and CDR2 LQKENI. Trimming shortened V by 4 bases and J by 0 bases, and 18 bases separated the two germline ends. The CDR3 bases are TGTGCCAGCTCACTGGCAGGGCCACAGAACATGAACACTGAAGCTTTCTTT. It codes for CASSLAGPQNMNTEAFF. Complete variable domain (other parts from reference TRBV18 and TRBJ1-1): NAGVMQNPRHLVRRRGQEARLRCSPMKGHSHVYWYRQLPEEGLKFMVYLQKENIIDESGMPKERFSAEFPKEGPSILRIQQVVRGDSAAYFCASSLAGPQNMNTEAFFGQGTRLTVV.

The rearrangement joins TRBV29-1 to TRBJ2-2, with D maybe TRBD2 (5 bases). CDR3 size: 14 residues. Germline loops: CDR1 SQVTM, CDR2 ANQGSEA. The CDR3 loop reads CAADYGEPAGELFF. CDR3 sequence (DNA): TGCGCAGCGGATTATGGAGAACCTGCCGGGGAGCTGTTTTTT.

The chain joins TRBV5-4 to TRBJ2-1; TRBD2 is a possible D gene (6 bases). Germline assignment: CDR1 SGHNT and CDR2 YYREEE (reference sequence). Trimming took 4 bases from V and 4 from J, leaving 15 bases between them. The CDR3 is made up of 15 amino acids. This CDR3 reads CASSPPTRVYNEQFF. DNA for the CDR3: TGTGCCAGCAGCCCGCCGACTAGGGTATACAATGAGCAGTTCTTC.

A note on this clone: Other DNA sequences of this sample code for an identical CDR3. V usage is TRBV5-1 and J usage is TRBJ1-2, with a weak D call TRBD1 (5 bases). The CDR3 runs to 13 residues. In germline, CDR1 is SGHRS, CDR2 YFSETQ. Deletions cut 2 bases from V and 3 bases from J, with 8 bases between. The CDR3 protein is CASSLRGDYGYTF. CDR3 bases: TGCGCCAGCAGCTTAAGGGGTGACTATGGCTACACCTTC. Variable domain in full (rest from reference TRBV5-1 and TRBJ1-2): KAGVTQTPRYLIKTRGQQVTLSCSPISGHRSVSWYQQTPGQGLQFLFEYFSETQRNKGNFPGRFSGRQFSNSRSEMNVSTLELGDSALYLCASSLRGDYGYTFGSGTRLTVV.

This chain's CDR3 is CASSPKADLVSEAFF. CDR3 DNA: TGTGCCAGCTCACCAAAAGCGGACCTGGTGTCTGAAGCTTTCTTT. The rearrangement joins TRBV18 to TRBJ1-1, with D hard to call. The CDR3 is 15 residues long. V was pared by 2 bases and J by 6 bases, with 16 bases between. In germline, CDR1 is KGHSH, CDR2 LQKENI.

V gene TRBV5-1 combines with J gene TRBJ2-7; 9 bases line up with TRBD1. With 4 bases clipped from V and 3 bases from J, the junction kept 14 bases outside the gene matches. Germline V lookup: CDR1 SGHRS, CDR2 YFSETQ. The CDR3 consists of 17 residues. CDR3 amino acids: CASSNGQGTGSGYEQYF. In DNA form, the CDR3 reads TGCGCCAGCAGCAACGGACAGGGGACGGGTTCTGGCTACGAGCAGTACTTC.

The V and J genes are TRBV10-1 and TRBJ2-4; the match to TRBD2 covers 8 bases. The CDR3 has 16 amino acids. V shed 2 bases, J shed 3 bases, and the junction held 6 bases outside the gene matches. Germline V gives CDR1 WNHNN, CDR2 SYGVQD (reference sequence). CDR3 region: CASSENGSGGKNIQYF. The CDR3 coding sequence is TGCGCCAGCAGTGAGAATGGGAGCGGGGGCAAAAACATTCAGTACTTC.

The rearrangement joins TRBV9 to TRBJ2-1, with unresolved D. The ends were cut back, 3 bases at V and 3 bases at J, with 13 bases in the middle. The CDR3 covers 15 residues. Germline lookup yields CDR1 SGDLS and CDR2 YYNGEE. In DNA, the CDR3 is TGTGCCAGCAGCGAAGGCCTAGTCCTCTACAATGAGCAGTTCTTC. Translated: CASSEGLVLYNEQFF.

This clone was seen a single time. This rearrangement joins TRBV5-1 to TRBJ2-1; D gene ambiguous. CDR1 and CDR2 from the germline V gene are SGHRS and YFSETQ. V lost 0 bases and J 9 bases, leaving 16 bases between the germline ends. CDR3 length: 15 amino acids. The CDR3 DNA follows: TGCGCCAGCAGCTTGGCCGGTAAGGAGTTAGGTGAGCAGTTCTTC. It specifies CASSLAGKELGEQFF.

The rearrangement joins TRBV27 to TRBJ2-7; 10 bases line up with TRBD2. The CDR3 runs to 15 residues. CDR1 and CDR2 from the germline V gene are MNHEY and SMNVEV (reference sequence). Trimming took 6 bases from V and 3 from J; bases not matched to a gene: 8. CDR3 coding DNA: TGTGCCAGCAGATACCGGACTAGCGGCGTCTACGAGCAGTACTTC. This encodes CASRYRTSGVYEQYF.

The chain employs TRBV27 and TRBJ2-1; TRBD2 matches at 9 bases. Trimming cost V 5 bases and J 0 bases; bases outside gene matches: 14. The CDR3 runs to 19 residues. Germline V lookup: CDR1 MNHEY, CDR2 SMNVEV (reference sequence). This CDR3 is CASSLYPELAGSSYNEQFF. CDR3 nucleotides: TGTGCCAGCAGTCTTTACCCTGAACTAGCGGGTAGCTCCTACAATGAGCAGTTCTTC.